This TCR beta chain was found in a study of tissue T cells after allogeneic stem cell transplantation. Germline V gene sequence: CDR1 GTSNPN, CDR2 SVGIG (reference sequence). The CDR3 loop spans 18 amino acids. Trimming shortened V by 1 base and J by 4 bases, and 22 bases separated the two germline ends. Generated by immunoSEQ multiplex PCR, the TCRdb table keeps only in-frame clones and is missing some. The sample consists of tens of thousands of clones, 73% of them appearing once. The clonotype originates from a female donor aged 60 or older with lung cancer. The chain joins TRBV30 to TRBJ2-2, with D possibly being TRBD1 or TRBD2 (6 bases each). The specimen comprised tissue from the ileum, sampled at autopsy. This CDR3 is CAWSGPGAKTRGTGELFF. CDR3 DNA: TGTGCCTGGAGTGGACCGGGGGCAAAAACGCGTGGCACCGGGGAGCTGTTTTTT.